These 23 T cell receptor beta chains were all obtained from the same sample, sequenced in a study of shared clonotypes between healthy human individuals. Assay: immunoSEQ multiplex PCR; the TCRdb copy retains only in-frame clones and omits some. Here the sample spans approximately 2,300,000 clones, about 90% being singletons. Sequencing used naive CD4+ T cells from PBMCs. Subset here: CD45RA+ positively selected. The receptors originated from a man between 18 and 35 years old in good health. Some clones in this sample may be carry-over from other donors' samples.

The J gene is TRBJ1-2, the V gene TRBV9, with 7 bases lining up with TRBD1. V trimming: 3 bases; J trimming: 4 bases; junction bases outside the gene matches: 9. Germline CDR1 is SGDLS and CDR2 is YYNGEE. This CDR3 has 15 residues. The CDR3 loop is CASSGGQVGLYGYTF. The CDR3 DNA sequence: TGTGCCAGCAGCGGAGGACAGGTGGGACTCTATGGCTACACCTTC.

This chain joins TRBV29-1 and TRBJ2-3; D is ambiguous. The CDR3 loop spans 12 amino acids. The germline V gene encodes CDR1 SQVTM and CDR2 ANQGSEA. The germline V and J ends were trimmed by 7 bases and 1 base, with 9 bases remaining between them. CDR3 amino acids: CSETQGTDTQYF. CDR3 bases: TGCAGCGAAACCCAGGGCACAGATACGCAGTATTTT.

The CDR3 region is CASSFEVYGTGELFF. CDR3 nucleotides: TGTGCCAGCAGTTTCGAGGTGTACGGCACCGGGGAGCTGTTTTTT. The chain combines TRBV28 with TRBJ2-2, with D uncertain. Germline assignment: CDR1 MDHEN and CDR2 SYDVKM. The CDR3 has 15 amino acids. V was cut by 3 bases and J by 4 bases, with 12 bases left in between.

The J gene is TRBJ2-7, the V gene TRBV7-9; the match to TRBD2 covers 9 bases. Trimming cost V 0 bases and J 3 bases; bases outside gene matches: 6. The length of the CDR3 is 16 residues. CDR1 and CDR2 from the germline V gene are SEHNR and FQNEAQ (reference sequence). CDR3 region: CASSLALSSGSYEQYF. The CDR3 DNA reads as TGTGCCAGCAGCTTAGCGTTGAGTAGCGGGAGCTACGAGCAGTACTTC. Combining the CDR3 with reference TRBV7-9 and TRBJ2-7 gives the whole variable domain DTGVSQNPRHKITKRGQNVTFRCDPISEHNRLYWYRQTLGQGPEFLTYFQNEAQLEKSRLLSDRFSAERPKGSFSTLEIQRTEQGDSAMYLCASSLALSSGSYEQYFGPGTRLTVT.

This CDR3 is CSFGRIYGYTF. DNA of the CDR3: TGCAGCTTCGGACGGATTTATGGCTACACCTTC. The chain couples TRBV29-1 to TRBJ1-2; D call uncertain. From germline, CDR1 is SQVTM and CDR2 ANQGSEA. V dropped 8 bases and J dropped 5 bases, with 12 bases sitting between them. CDR3 length: 11 residues.

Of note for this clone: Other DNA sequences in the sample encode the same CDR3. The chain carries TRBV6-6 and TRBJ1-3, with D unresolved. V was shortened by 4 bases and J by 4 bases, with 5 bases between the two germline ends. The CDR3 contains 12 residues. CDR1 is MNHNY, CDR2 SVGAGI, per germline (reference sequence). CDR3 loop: CASSSGGNTIYF. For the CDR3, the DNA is TGTGCCAGCAGTTCGGGCGGAAACACCATATATTTT.

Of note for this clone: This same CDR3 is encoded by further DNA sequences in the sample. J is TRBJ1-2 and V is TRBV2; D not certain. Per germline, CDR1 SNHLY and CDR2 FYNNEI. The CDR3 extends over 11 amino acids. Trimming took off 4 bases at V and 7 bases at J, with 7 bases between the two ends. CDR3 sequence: CASSGSGGYTF. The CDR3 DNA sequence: TGTGCCAGCAGTGGCTCGGGTGGCTACACCTTC.

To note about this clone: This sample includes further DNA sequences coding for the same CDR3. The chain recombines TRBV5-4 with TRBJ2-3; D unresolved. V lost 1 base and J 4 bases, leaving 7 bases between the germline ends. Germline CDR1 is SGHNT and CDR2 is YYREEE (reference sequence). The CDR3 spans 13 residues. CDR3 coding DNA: TGTGCCAGCAGCTTGTCGGGTGCAGATACGCAGTATTTT. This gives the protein CASSLSGADTQYF.

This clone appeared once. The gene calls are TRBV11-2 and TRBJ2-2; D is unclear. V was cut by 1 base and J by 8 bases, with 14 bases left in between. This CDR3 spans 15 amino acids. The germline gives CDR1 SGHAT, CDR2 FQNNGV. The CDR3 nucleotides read TGTGCCAGCAGCTTAGGCCCCCGTCCCACTGGGGAGCTGTTTTTT. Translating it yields CASSLGPRPTGELFF. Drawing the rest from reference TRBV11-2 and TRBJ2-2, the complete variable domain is EAGVAQSPRYKIIEKRQSVAFWCNPISGHATLYWYQQILGQGPKLLIQFQNNGVVDDSQLPKDRFSAERLKGVDSTLKIQPAKLEDSAVYLCASSLGPRPTGELFFGEGSRLTVL.

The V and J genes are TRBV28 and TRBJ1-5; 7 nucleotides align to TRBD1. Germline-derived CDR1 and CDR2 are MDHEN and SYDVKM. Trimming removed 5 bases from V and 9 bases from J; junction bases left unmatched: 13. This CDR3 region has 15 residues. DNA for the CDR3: TGTGCCAGCAGTACACTCGACAGGGAGATTCCGCCCCAGCATTTT. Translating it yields CASSTLDREIPPQHF.

The CDR3 nucleotides are TGTGCCAGCAGTTTAGCCTCGACGAGGGGGATCACAGATACGCAGTATTTT. Protein: CASSLASTRGITDTQYF. The rearrangement links TRBV28 to TRBJ2-3; possibly TRBD1 for D (6 bases). V was cut by 2 bases and J by 2 bases, with 17 bases left in between. From germline, CDR1 is MDHEN and CDR2 SYDVKM. This CDR3 has 17 amino acids.

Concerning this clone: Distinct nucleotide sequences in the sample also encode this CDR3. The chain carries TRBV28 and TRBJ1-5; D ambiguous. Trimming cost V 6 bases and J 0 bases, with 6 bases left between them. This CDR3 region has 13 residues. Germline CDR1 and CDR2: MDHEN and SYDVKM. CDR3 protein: CASRTDSNQPQHF. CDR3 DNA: TGTGCCAGCAGAACGGATAGCAATCAGCCCCAGCATTTT.

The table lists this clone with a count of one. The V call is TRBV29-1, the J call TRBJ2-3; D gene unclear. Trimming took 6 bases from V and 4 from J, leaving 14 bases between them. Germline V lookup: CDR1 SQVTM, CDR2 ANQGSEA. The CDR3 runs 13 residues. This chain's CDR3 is CSVHALYADTQYF. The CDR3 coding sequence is TGCAGCGTCCACGCGCTGTATGCAGATACGCAGTATTTT.

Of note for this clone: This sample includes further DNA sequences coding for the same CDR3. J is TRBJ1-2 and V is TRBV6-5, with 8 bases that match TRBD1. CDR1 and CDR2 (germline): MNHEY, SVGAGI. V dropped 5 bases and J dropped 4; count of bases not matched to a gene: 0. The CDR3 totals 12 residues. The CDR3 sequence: CASSGQGYGYTF. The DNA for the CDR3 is TGTGCCAGCAGTGGACAGGGCTATGGCTACACCTTC.

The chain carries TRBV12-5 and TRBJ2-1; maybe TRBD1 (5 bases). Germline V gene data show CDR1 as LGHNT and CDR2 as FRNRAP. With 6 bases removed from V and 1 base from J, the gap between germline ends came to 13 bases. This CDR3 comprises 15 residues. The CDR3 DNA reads TGTGCTAGTGGCGGATTGGACAATTCCTACAATGAGCAGTTCTTC. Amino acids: CASGGLDNSYNEQFF.

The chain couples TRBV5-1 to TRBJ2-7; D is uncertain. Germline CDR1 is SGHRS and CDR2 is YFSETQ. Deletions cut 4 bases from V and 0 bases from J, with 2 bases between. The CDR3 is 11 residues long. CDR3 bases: TGCGCCAGCAGCAACTCCTACGAGCAGTACTTC. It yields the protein CASSNSYEQYF.

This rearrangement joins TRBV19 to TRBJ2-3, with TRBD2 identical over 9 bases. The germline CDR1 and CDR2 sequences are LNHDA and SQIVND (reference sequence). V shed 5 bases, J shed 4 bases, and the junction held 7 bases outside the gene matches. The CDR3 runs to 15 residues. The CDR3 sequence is CASSRPSGTSDTQYF. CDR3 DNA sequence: TGTGCCAGTAGTCGTCCTAGCGGGACCTCAGATACGCAGTATTTT.

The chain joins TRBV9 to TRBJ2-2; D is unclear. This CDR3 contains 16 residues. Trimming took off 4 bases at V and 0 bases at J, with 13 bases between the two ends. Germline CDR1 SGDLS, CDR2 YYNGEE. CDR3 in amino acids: CASSPQAIPNTGELFF. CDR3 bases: TGTGCCAGCAGCCCACAAGCGATCCCGAACACCGGGGAGCTGTTTTTT.

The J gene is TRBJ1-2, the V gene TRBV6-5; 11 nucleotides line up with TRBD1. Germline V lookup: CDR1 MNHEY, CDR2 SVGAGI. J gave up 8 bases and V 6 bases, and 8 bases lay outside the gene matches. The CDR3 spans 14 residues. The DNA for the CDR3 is TGTGCCAGCAGGTTCGGACAGGGGGCGGGCGGCTACACCTTC. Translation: CASRFGQGAGGYTF.

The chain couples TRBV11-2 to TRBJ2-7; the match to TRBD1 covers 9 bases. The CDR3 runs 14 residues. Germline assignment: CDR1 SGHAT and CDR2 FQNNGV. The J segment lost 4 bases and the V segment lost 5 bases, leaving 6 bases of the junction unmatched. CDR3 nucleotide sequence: TGTGCCAGCAGCCGCCGGGACAGGGATTACGAGCAGTACTTC. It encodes CASSRRDRDYEQYF.

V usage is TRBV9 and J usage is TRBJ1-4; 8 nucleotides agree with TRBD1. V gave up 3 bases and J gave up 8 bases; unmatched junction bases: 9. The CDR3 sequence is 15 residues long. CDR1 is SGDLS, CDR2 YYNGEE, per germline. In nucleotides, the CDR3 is TGTGCCAGCAGCGGAAAGACAGGGGTACAGGAAAAACTGTTTTTT. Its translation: CASSGKTGVQEKLFF.

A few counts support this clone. The CDR3 loop reads CASSPESRSGNTIYF. The CDR3 DNA reads as TGTGCCAGCTCACCAGAATCCCGTTCTGGAAACACCATATATTTT. The chain joins TRBV18 to TRBJ1-3; D gene unclear. Germline V gene sequence: CDR1 KGHSH, CDR2 LQKENI. V was pared by 2 bases and J by 1 base, with 9 bases between. There are 15 residues in the CDR3.

The CDR3 reads CASSQFAGTSTEAFF. The CDR3, as DNA: TGTGCCAGCAGCCAGTTTGCGGGGACCAGCACTGAAGCTTTCTTT. The chain carries TRBV14 and TRBJ1-1; tentative D call: TRBD1 (5 bases). The CDR3 is 15 amino acids. Germline values: CDR1 SGHDN, CDR2 FVKESK. The V end lost 3 bases, the J end lost 4 bases, and 15 bases lay between the germline ends. The full variable domain, completed using reference TRBV14 and TRBJ1-1, is EAGVTQFPSHSVIEKGQTVTLRCDPISGHDNLYWYRRVMGKEIKFLLHFVKESKQDESGMPNNRFLAERTGGTYSTLKVQPAELEDSGVYFCASSQFAGTSTEAFFGQGTRLTVV.